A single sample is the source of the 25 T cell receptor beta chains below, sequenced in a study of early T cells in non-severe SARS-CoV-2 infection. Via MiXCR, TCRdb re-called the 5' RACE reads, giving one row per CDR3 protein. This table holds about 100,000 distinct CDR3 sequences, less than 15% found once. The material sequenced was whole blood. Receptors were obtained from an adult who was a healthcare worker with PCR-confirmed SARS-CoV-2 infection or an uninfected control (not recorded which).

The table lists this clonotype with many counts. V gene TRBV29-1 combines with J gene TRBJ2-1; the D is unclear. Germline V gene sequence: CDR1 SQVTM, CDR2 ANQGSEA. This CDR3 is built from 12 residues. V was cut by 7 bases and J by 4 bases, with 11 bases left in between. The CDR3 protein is CSAVGKYNEQFF. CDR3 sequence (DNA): TGCAGCGCTGTAGGGAAATACAATGAGCAGTTCTTC.

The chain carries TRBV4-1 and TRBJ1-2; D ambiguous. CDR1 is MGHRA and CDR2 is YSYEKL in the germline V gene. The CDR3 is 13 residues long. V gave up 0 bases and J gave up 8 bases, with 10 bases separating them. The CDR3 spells CASSQERRRGYTF. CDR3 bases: TGCGCCAGCAGCCAAGAGAGAAGGAGGGGCTACACCTTC.

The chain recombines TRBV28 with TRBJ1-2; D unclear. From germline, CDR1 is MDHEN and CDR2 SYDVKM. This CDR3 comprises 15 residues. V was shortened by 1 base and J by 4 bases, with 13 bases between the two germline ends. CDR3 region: CASSLSPELAYGYTF. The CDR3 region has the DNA TGTGCCAGCAGTTTATCCCCGGAGTTAGCCTATGGCTACACCTTC.

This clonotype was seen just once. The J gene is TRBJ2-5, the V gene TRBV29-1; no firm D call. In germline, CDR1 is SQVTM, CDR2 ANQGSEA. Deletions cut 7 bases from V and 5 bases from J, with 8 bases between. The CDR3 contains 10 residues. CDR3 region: CSAYRETQYF. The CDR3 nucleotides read TGCAGCGCGTATAGGGAGACCCAGTACTTC.

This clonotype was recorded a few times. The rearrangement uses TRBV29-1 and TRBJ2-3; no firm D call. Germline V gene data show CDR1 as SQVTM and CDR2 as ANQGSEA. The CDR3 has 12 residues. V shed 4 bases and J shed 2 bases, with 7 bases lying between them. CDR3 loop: CSVGSFTDTQYF. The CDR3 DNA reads TGCAGCGTTGGCAGCTTCACAGATACGCAGTATTTT.

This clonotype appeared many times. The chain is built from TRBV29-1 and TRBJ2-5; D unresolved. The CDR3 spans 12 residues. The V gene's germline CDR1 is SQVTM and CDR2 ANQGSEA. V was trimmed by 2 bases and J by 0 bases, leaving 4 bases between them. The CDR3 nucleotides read TGCAGCGTTGAACGGAACCAAGAGACCCAGTACTTC. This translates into CSVERNQETQYF. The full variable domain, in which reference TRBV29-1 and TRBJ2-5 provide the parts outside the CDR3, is SAVISQKPSRDICQRGTSLTIQCQVDSQVTMMFWYRQQPGQSLTLIATANQGSEATYESGFVIDKFPISRPNLTFSTLTVSNMSPEDSSIYLCSVERNQETQYFGPGTRLLVL.

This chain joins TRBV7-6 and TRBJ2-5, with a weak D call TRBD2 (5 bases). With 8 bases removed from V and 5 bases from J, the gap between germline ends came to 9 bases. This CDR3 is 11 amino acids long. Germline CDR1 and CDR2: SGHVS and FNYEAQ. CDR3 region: CASLRGETQYF. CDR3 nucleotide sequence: TGTGCCAGCCTCCGCGGGGAGACCCAGTACTTC.

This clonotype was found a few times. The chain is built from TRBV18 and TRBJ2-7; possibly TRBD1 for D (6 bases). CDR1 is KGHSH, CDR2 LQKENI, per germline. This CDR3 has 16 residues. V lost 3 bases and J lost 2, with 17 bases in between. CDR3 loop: CASSPLGHQPPYEQYF. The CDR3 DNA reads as TGTGCCAGCTCACCGCTGGGACACCAACCCCCCTACGAGCAGTACTTC.

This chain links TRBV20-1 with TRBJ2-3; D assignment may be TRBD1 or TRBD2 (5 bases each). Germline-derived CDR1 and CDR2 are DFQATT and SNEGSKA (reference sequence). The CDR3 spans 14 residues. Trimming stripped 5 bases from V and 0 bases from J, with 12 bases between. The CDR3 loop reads CSAQRGGSTDTQYF. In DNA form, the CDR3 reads TGCAGTGCTCAGAGGGGCGGAAGCACAGATACGCAGTATTTT.

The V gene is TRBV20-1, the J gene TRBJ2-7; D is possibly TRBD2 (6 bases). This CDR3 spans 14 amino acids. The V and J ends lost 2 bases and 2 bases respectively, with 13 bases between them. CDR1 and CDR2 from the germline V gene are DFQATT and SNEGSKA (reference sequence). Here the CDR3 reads CSARYSGPPYEQYF. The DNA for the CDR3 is TGCAGTGCTAGATATAGCGGACCACCCTACGAGCAGTACTTC.

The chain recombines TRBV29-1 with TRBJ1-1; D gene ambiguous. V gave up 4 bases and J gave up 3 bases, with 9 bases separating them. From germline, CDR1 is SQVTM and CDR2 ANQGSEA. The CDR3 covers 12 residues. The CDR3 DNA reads TGCAGCGTTGGGAACGGTGACACTGAAGCTTTCTTT. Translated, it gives CSVGNGDTEAFF.

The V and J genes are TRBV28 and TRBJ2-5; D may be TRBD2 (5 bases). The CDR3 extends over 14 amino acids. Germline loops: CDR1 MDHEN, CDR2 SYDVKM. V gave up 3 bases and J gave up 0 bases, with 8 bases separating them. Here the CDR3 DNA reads TGTGCCAGCAGTTTCTCGGGGAACCAAGAGACCCAGTACTTC. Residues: CASSFSGNQETQYF. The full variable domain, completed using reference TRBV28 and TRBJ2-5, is DVKVTQSSRYLVKRTGEKVFLECVQDMDHENMFWYRQDPGLGLRLIYFSYDVKMKEKGDIPEGYSVSREKKERFSLILESASTNQTSMYLCASSFSGNQETQYFGPGTRLLVL.

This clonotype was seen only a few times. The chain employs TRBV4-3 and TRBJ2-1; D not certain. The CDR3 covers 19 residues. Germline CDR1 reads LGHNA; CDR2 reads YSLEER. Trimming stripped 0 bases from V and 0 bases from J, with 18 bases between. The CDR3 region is CASSQDWGGDRSSYNEQFF. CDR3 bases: TGCGCCAGCAGCCAAGATTGGGGTGGTGATCGAAGCTCCTACAATGAGCAGTTCTTC.

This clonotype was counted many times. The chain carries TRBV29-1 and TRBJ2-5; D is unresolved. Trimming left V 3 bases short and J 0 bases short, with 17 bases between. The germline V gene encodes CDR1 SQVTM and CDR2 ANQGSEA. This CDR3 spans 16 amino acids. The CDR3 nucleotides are TGCAGCGTTGAGGGTGGAAAAGCCCGGTACCAAGAGACCCAGTACTTC. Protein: CSVEGGKARYQETQYF.

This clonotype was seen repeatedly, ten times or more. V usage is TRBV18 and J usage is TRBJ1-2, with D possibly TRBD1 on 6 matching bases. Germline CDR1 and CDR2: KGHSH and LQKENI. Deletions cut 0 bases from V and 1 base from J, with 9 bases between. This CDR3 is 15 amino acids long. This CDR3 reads CASSPPGTINYGYTF. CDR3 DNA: TGTGCCAGCTCACCACCCGGGACAATTAACTATGGCTACACCTTC.

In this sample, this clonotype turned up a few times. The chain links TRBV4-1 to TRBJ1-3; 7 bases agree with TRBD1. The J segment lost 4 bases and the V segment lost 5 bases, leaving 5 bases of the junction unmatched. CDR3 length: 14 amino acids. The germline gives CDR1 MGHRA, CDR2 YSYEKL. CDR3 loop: CASSTPGQGNTIYF. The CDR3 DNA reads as TGCGCCAGCAGCACACCGGGACAGGGAAACACCATATATTTT.

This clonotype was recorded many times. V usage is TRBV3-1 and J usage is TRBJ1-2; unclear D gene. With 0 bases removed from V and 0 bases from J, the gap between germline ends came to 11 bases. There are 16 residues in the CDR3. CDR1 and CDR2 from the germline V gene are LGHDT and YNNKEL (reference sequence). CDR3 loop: CASSQDLTLANYGYTF. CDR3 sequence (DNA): TGTGCCAGCAGCCAAGATTTGACGTTAGCTAACTATGGCTACACCTTC.

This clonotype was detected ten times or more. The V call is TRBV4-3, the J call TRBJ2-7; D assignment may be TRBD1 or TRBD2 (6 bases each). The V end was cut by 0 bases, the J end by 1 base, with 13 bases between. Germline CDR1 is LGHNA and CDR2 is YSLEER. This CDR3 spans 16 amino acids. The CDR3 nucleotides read TGCGCCAGCAGCCAAGATATGATAGGGGGGTCCTACGAGCAGTACTTC. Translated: CASSQDMIGGSYEQYF.

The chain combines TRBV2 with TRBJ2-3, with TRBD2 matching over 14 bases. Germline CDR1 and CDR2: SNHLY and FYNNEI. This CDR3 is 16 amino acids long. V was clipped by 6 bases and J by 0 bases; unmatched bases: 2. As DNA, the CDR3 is TGTGCCAGCAGGGGGACTAGCGGGGGTAGCACAGATACGCAGTATTTT. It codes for CASRGTSGGSTDTQYF.

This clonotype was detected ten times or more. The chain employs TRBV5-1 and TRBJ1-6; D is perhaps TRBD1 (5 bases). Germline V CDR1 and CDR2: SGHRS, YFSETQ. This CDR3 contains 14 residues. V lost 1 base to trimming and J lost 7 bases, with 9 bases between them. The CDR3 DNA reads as TGCGCCAGCAGCTTGAGCAGGGACAATTCACCCCTCCACTTT. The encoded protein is CASSLSRDNSPLHF. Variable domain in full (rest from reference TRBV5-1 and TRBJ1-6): KAGVTQTPRYLIKTRGQQVTLSCSPISGHRSVSWYQQTPGQGLQFLFEYFSETQRNKGNFPGRFSGRQFSNSRSEMNVSTLELGDSALYLCASSLSRDNSPLHFGNGTRLTVT.

CDR3 loop: CASSLQGGDEQYF. CDR3 sequence (DNA): TGCGCCAGCAGCTTACAGGGGGGCGACGAGCAGTACTTC. The rearrangement joins TRBV5-1 to TRBJ2-7; TRBD1 agrees at 8 bases. Germline CDR1 reads SGHRS; CDR2 reads YFSETQ. V lost 2 bases and J lost 5; bases outside the gene matches: 3. This CDR3 region has 13 residues.

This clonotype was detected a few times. The CDR3 DNA reads as TGTGCAAGTCGCACCTCAGGGCTCAATCAGCCCCAGCATTTT. This encodes CASRTSGLNQPQHF. V and J are TRBV12-2 and TRBJ1-5; TRBD1, the D gene given by the table, was not confirmed from the DNA. TRBV12-2 is listed as a pseudogene. The CDR3 contains 14 residues.

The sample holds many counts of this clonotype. The CDR3 reads CASSLDRGREETQYF. CDR3 nucleotide sequence: TGTGCCAGCAGCCTCGACAGGGGGCGAGAAGAGACCCAGTACTTC. This chain links TRBV2 with TRBJ2-5; 10 bases are shared with TRBD1. Germline CDR1 and CDR2: SNHLY and FYNNEI. The CDR3 spans 15 residues. The V segment lost 6 bases and the J segment 3 bases; nucleotides outside the gene matches: 7.

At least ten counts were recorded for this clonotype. CDR3 DNA: TGTGCCAGCAGCTTAGGCGGGGACCCCGTCCAGCCCCAGCATTTT. Translated: CASSLGGDPVQPQHF. The chain combines TRBV7-8 with TRBJ1-5; possible D gene TRBD1, 5 bases. From germline, CDR1 is SGHVS and CDR2 FQNEAQ. This CDR3 spans 15 amino acids. The V gene lost 1 base and the J gene lost 7 bases, with 14 bases spanning the gap.

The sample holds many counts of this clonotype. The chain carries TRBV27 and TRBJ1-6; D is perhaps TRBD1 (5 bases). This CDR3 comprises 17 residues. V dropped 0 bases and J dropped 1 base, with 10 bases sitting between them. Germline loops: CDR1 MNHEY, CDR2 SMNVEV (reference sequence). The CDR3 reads CASSLSSGLSYNSPLHF. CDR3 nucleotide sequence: TGTGCCAGCAGTTTATCGTCGGGGCTATCCTATAATTCACCCCTCCACTTT.